This TCR beta chain comes out of a study of HIV-infected patients and healthy controls. The CDR3 is 14 residues long. Germline V gives CDR1 SNHLY, CDR2 FYNNEI. cDNA was made from about 500 ng RNA using alpha and beta constant primers. Using multiplexing indices, alpha and beta chain libraries were generated apart by chain-specific third strand synthesis. TCRdb fed the 5' RACE reads into MiXCR, producing one record per CDR3 protein. The data contain around 7,400 distinct CDR3 sequences, 9.3% of them singletons. All unsorted peripheral T cells were captured because whole blood was used without fractionation. Donors were HIV-infected adults who had not yet started antiretroviral therapy but were about to begin. This clonotype was detected only a few times.

Sequencing was performed on blood, taken before antiretroviral therapy. The chain combines TRBV2 with TRBJ2-2, with D perhaps given as TRBD1 or TRBD2 (5 bases each). The origin of this receptor is an adult with HIV infection. The CDR3 DNA reads as TGTGCTTCCTCCCCCGGGACCGACACCGGGGAGCTGTTTTTT. Its translation: CASSPGTDTGELFF. The full variable domain, with the rest looked up from reference TRBV2 and TRBJ2-2, is EPEVTQTPSHQVTQMGQEVILRCVPISNHLYFYWYRQILGQKVEFLVSFYNNEISEKSEIFDDQFSVERPDGSNFTLKIRSTKLEDSAMYFCASSPGTDTGELFFGEGSRLTVL.